The next 32 T cell receptor beta chains were all read from a single sample in a study of cytomegalovirus exposure and HLA in healthy donors (TCRdb year 2017). Libraries came from the immunoSEQ multiplex PCR assay. The multiplex PCR relied on a mix of 60 forward primers for TCR Vbeta segments and 13 reverse primers for TCR Jbeta segments. TCRdb holds this immuneACCESS table with in-frame rearrangements only. Some clones are missing; in checked studies, unresolved V genes explain under half, and the rest has no known cause. This sample holds 120,000 to 150,000 clones; around 80% were observed only once. The ten largest clones represent around 1.9% of the sample. The source material was PBMCs. All receptors come from a man aged 35-49 years in good health and CMV-seronegative.

This chain connects TRBV18 to TRBJ2-1, with 7 bases aligning to TRBD2. Unmatched junction bases numbered 5, after V lost 3 bases and J lost 3 bases. From germline, CDR1 is KGHSH and CDR2 LQKENI. The CDR3 consists of 15 residues. CDR3 protein: CASSPWRENYNEQFF. The CDR3 DNA is TGTGCCAGCTCACCTTGGCGGGAGAACTACAATGAGCAGTTCTTC.

The CDR3 region has the DNA TGTGCCAGCAGTCTGGAGGAGGGCAGGGCCTACGAGCAGTACTTC. As protein: CASSLEEGRAYEQYF. The rearrangement links TRBV6-1 to TRBJ2-7; D is perhaps TRBD2 (6 bases). The CDR3 contains 15 residues. In germline, CDR1 is MNHNS, CDR2 SASEGT. Deletions cut 5 bases from V and 2 bases from J, with 16 bases between.

The rearrangement links TRBV7-6 to TRBJ2-4, with 9 bases lining up with TRBD1. The CDR3 is 15 amino acids. From germline, CDR1 is SGHVS and CDR2 FNYEAQ. Trimming took 5 bases from V and 7 from J; bases not matched to a gene: 9. The CDR3 bases are TGTGCCAGCAGCCATTCCGGGACAGGGTTGAACATTCAGTACTTC. Encoded protein: CASSHSGTGLNIQYF.

This chain links TRBV6-1 with TRBJ1-5; D unclear. From germline, CDR1 is MNHNS and CDR2 SASEGT. V gave up 1 base and J gave up 3 bases, with 13 bases separating them. The length of the CDR3 is 16 residues. The CDR3 protein is CASSEGRAAVNQPQHF. As DNA, the CDR3 is TGTGCCAGCAGTGAAGGGCGGGCAGCCGTCAATCAGCCCCAGCATTTT.

The chain has TRBV29-1 and TRBJ2-1, with 10 nucleotides matching TRBD2. The CDR3 consists of 19 residues. The J segment lost 0 bases and the V segment lost 1 base, leaving 12 bases of the junction unmatched. Germline assignment: CDR1 SQVTM and CDR2 ANQGSEA. In DNA form, the CDR3 reads TGCAGCGTTGAAGGGGGAACTAGCGGGAAATTATACTCCTACAATGAGCAGTTCTTC. Protein product: CSVEGGTSGKLYSYNEQFF.

This clone was recorded a few times. J is TRBJ1-5 and V is TRBV19, with 8 positions matching TRBD1. V lost 8 bases to trimming and J lost 8 bases; unmatched junction nucleotides: 8. Germline V CDR1 and CDR2: LNHDA, SQIVND (reference sequence). The CDR3 extends over 13 amino acids. This CDR3 is CASSGQAGEPQHF. CDR3 DNA: TGTGCCAGTTCGGGACAGGCCGGAGAGCCCCAGCATTTT.

The V and J genes are TRBV27 and TRBJ2-1, with a tentative D call TRBD2 (6 bases). Trimming took 5 bases from V and 4 from J, leaving 12 bases between them. This CDR3 spans 14 amino acids. CDR1 and CDR2 from the germline V gene are MNHEY and SMNVEV (reference sequence). Here the CDR3 reads CASSAGDLYNEQFF. The CDR3 DNA sequence: TGTGCCAGCAGTGCCGGGGACTTGTACAATGAGCAGTTCTTC.

The chain links TRBV21-1 to TRBJ2-5; TRBD1, the D gene given by the table, was not confirmed from the DNA. TRBV21-1 is deemed a pseudogene. The CDR3 covers 15 residues. CDR3 residues: CASSKTPRGSETQYF. In nucleotides, the CDR3 is TGTGCCAGCAGCAAAACCCCCAGGGGATCCGAGACCCAGTACTTC.

The chain carries TRBV28 and TRBJ2-5, with D perhaps matching TRBD1 (6 bases). Germline V gene data show CDR1 as MDHEN and CDR2 as SYDVKM. V was trimmed by 5 bases and J by 7 bases, leaving 20 bases between them. The CDR3 contains 15 residues. CDR3: CASSRRARQGWTQYF. The CDR3 DNA reads as TGTGCCAGCAGTCGACGAGCCCGCCAGGGGTGGACCCAGTACTTC.

The rearrangement uses TRBV5-7 and TRBJ2-5; D perhaps matches TRBD2 (6 bases). TRBV5-7 qualifies as an ORF whose function is uncertain. V was shortened by 5 bases and J by 4 bases, with 15 bases between the two germline ends. The length of the CDR3 is 14 residues. The CDR3 protein is CASSDLGGTETQYF. DNA of the CDR3: TGTGCCAGCAGTGACCTGGGGGGTACAGAGACCCAGTACTTC.

This sequence joins TRBV19 and TRBJ2-5; perhaps TRBD2 as D (5 bases). V was pared by 3 bases and J by 2 bases, with 7 bases between. Looked up from germline, CDR1 is LNHDA and CDR2 is SQIVND (reference sequence). This CDR3 spans 13 amino acids. The chain's CDR3 is CASSISGQETQYF. As DNA, the CDR3 is TGTGCCAGTAGTATTTCGGGGCAAGAGACCCAGTACTTC.

Only a few counts were recorded for this clone. The chain combines TRBV6-5 with TRBJ1-1; TRBD1 agrees at 7 bases. V gave up 6 bases and J gave up 10 bases; unmatched junction bases: 11. The CDR3 contains 13 residues. Germline V gene lookup returns CDR1 MNHEY and CDR2 SVGAGI. The CDR3 nucleotides are TGTGCCAGCAGGAAGACAGGGTGGTCTGCAGCTTTCTTT. Translated: CASRKTGWSAAFF.

CDR3: CATSRGGQGGDQPQHF. CDR3 sequence (DNA): TGTGCCACCAGCAGAGGCGGTCAGGGAGGGGATCAGCCCCAGCATTTT. This chain links TRBV15 with TRBJ1-5; maybe TRBD1 (5 bases). The germline CDR1 and CDR2 sequences are LNHNV and YYDKDF (reference sequence). V lost 1 base to trimming and J lost 5 bases, with 15 bases between them. The CDR3 is made up of 16 amino acids.

This rearrangement joins TRBV5-1 to TRBJ1-5, with a possible D match to TRBD1 (5 bases). V lost 4 bases and J 1 base, leaving 18 bases between the germline ends. The CDR3 totals 17 residues. Germline CDR1 reads SGHRS; CDR2 reads YFSETQ. The CDR3 is CASSPGVVPGSNQPQHF. As DNA, the CDR3 is TGCGCCAGCAGCCCGGGGGTGGTCCCGGGGAGCAATCAGCCCCAGCATTTT.

This clone has a handful of counts. The chain combines TRBV19 with TRBJ2-6, with D perhaps matching TRBD2 (5 bases). The V gene's germline CDR1 is LNHDA and CDR2 SQIVND (reference sequence). The CDR3 is 14 amino acids. V was pared by 4 bases and J by 1 base, with 5 bases between. Written as DNA, the CDR3 is TGTGCCAGTAGTAGAGGGTCTGGGGCCAACGTCCTGACTTTC. It is translated as CASSRGSGANVLTF.

V is TRBV4-2 and J is TRBJ2-7; D is possibly TRBD2 (6 bases). CDR3 length: 18 amino acids. V shed 0 bases and J shed 1 base, with 19 bases lying between them. Germline values: CDR1 LGHNA, CDR2 YNFKEQ. CDR3 nucleotide sequence: TGTGCCAGCAGCCAAGAAGTCGGGGGTGGTGGGGCTTCCTACGAGCAGTACTTC. This translates into CASSQEVGGGGASYEQYF.

The chain links TRBV30 to TRBJ2-1; possible D gene TRBD2, 6 bases. This CDR3 comprises 15 residues. Germline CDR1 GTSNPN, CDR2 SVGIG (reference sequence). V shed 1 base and J shed 1 base, with 11 bases lying between them. The CDR3 is CAWSAYGSSYNEQFF. The CDR3 nucleotides read TGTGCCTGGAGTGCCTACGGGAGTTCCTACAATGAGCAGTTCTTC.

This chain uses TRBV27 with TRBJ2-1, with TRBD2 as a possible D gene (5 bases). The CDR3 totals 12 residues. The germline gives CDR1 MNHEY, CDR2 SMNVEV (reference sequence). V was cut by 3 bases and J by 13 bases, with 13 bases left in between. The chain's CDR3 is CASSFGGPPQFF. The CDR3 nucleotides read TGTGCCAGCAGTTTCGGAGGACCCCCACAGTTCTTC.

This rearrangement joins TRBV6-1 to TRBJ1-2; D is undetermined. Germline loops: CDR1 MNHNS, CDR2 SASEGT. CDR3 length: 10 residues. Deletions cut 8 bases from V and 5 bases from J, with 6 bases between. The CDR3 DNA is TGTGCCAGCGGCCTTTATGGCTACACCTTC. Translation gives CASGLYGYTF.

The J gene is TRBJ2-7, the V gene TRBV7-6, with a possible D match to TRBD1 (6 bases). V gave up 2 bases and J gave up 2 bases, with 19 bases separating them. Germline V gene data show CDR1 as SGHVS and CDR2 as FNYEAQ. The CDR3 has 17 residues. The CDR3 DNA reads as TGTGCCAGCAGCTTACATCCTCGTGTGACAGGAGCCTACGAGCAGTACTTC. This encodes CASSLHPRVTGAYEQYF. Full variable domain (outside the CDR3, taken from reference TRBV7-6 and TRBJ2-7): GAGVSQSPRYKVTKRGQDVALRCDPISGHVSLYWYRQALGQGPEFLTYFNYEAQQDKSGLPNDRFSAERPEGSISTLTIQRTEQRDSAMYRCASSLHPRVTGAYEQYFGPGTRLTVT.

This chain joins TRBV10-3 and TRBJ2-7; TRBD1 aligns across 9 bases. The CDR3 is made up of 14 amino acids. V gave up 9 bases and J gave up 3 bases; unmatched junction bases: 9. CDR1 is ENHRY and CDR2 is SYGVKD in the germline V gene. The CDR3 loop is CAIAGTGRGYEQYF. The DNA of the CDR3 is TGTGCCATAGCCGGGACAGGGAGGGGCTACGAGCAGTACTTC.

The chain carries TRBV25-1 and TRBJ2-1; TRBD1 is a possible D gene (6 bases). CDR3 length equals 15 residues. Germline V gene lookup returns CDR1 MGHDK and CDR2 SYGVNS. Trimming removed 0 bases from V and 8 bases from J, with 14 bases in between. In nucleotides, the CDR3 is TGTGCCAGCAGTGAATATAGGGGGTTCATTTATGAGCAGTTCTTC. Translating it yields CASSEYRGFIYEQFF.

The chain couples TRBV30 to TRBJ2-3; D ambiguous. Germline V lookup: CDR1 GTSNPN, CDR2 SVGIG (reference sequence). CDR3 length: 12 amino acids. With 1 base removed from V and 0 bases from J, the gap between germline ends came to 2 bases. The CDR3 DNA sequence: TGTGCCTGGAGTGCTAGCACAGATACGCAGTATTTT. Translating gives CAWSASTDTQYF. The full variable domain, rest sourced from reference TRBV30 and TRBJ2-3, is SQTIHQWPATLVQPVGSPLSLECTVEGTSNPNLYWYRQAAGRGLQLLFYSVGIGQISSEVPQNLSASRPQDRQFILSSKKLLLSDSGFYLCAWSASTDTQYFGPGTRLTVL.

The V call is TRBV28, the J call TRBJ2-1, with a possible D match to TRBD2 (5 bases). Per germline, CDR1 MDHEN and CDR2 SYDVKM. The CDR3 is 15 residues long. The V end lost 5 bases, the J end lost 5 bases, and 16 bases lay between the germline ends. In nucleotides, the CDR3 is TGTGCCAGCAGTACCTCTGACTATACCAACAATGAGCAGTTCTTC. Residues: CASSTSDYTNNEQFF.

The chain combines TRBV2 with TRBJ1-1; a possible D gene is TRBD1 (5 bases). With 9 bases removed from V and 5 bases from J, the gap between germline ends came to 16 bases. Germline CDR1 SNHLY, CDR2 FYNNEI. The CDR3 is made up of 13 amino acids. In DNA form, the CDR3 reads TGTGCCAGTCCGGGGGATGTAAGTACTGAAGCTTTCTTT. Translation gives CASPGDVSTEAFF.

The rearrangement joins TRBV28 to TRBJ2-7; no reliable D call. The CDR3 runs to 10 residues. Germline assignment: CDR1 MDHEN and CDR2 SYDVKM. V lost 10 bases, J lost 5 bases, and 9 bases lay in between. The DNA of the CDR3 is TGTGCCACCAACTTCAACGAGCAGTACTTC. Residues: CATNFNEQYF.

The V gene is TRBV4-2, the J gene TRBJ1-1; D is uncertain. The CDR3 extends over 14 amino acids. Germline V gives CDR1 LGHNA, CDR2 YNFKEQ. V was cut by 3 bases and J by 1 base, with 9 bases left in between. CDR3 loop: CASSQVDTNTEAFF. The DNA for the CDR3 is TGTGCCAGCAGCCAGGTCGACACGAACACTGAAGCTTTCTTT.

The chain links TRBV28 to TRBJ2-2, with 7 bases identical to TRBD2. Per the germline V gene, CDR1 is MDHEN and CDR2 is SYDVKM. V gave up 2 bases and J gave up 3 bases; unmatched junction bases: 3. The CDR3 is made up of 15 amino acids. The CDR3 loop is CASSLSGVYTGELFF. The DNA for the CDR3 is TGTGCCAGCAGTTTAAGCGGGGTATACACCGGGGAGCTGTTTTTT.

V usage is TRBV6-5 and J usage is TRBJ2-1; 9 bases agree with TRBD2. The J segment lost 7 bases and the V segment lost 8 bases, leaving 9 bases of the junction unmatched. The CDR3 length is 14 residues. Germline lookup yields CDR1 MNHEY and CDR2 SVGAGI. The CDR3 DNA sequence: TGTGCCAGCCGCGTGGCTAGCGGGGTAAATGAGCAGTTCTTC. Residues: CASRVASGVNEQFF.

This clone turned up a few times. DNA for the CDR3: TGTGCCAGCAGTTTCCGGGACAGGGCTGACGAGCAGTACTTC. Amino acid sequence: CASSFRDRADEQYF. This sequence joins TRBV28 and TRBJ2-7; 9 bases fit TRBD1. Per the germline V gene, CDR1 is MDHEN and CDR2 is SYDVKM. The length of the CDR3 is 14 residues. V lost 3 bases and J lost 5; bases outside the gene matches: 5.

The chain recombines TRBV12-2 with TRBJ2-2; the tabulated D call, TRBD1, remains unverified against the DNA. TRBV12-2 is classified as a pseudogene. The CDR3 loop spans 16 amino acids. CDR3 nucleotide sequence: TGTGCAAGTCGCTTATGTGGTACAGGCGACCGTAGGGAGCTGTTTTTT. The encoded protein is CASRLCGTGDRRELFF.

J is TRBJ2-5 and V is TRBV7-3, with D perhaps TRBD2 (6 bases). The CDR3 has 16 amino acids. CDR1 and CDR2 (germline): SGHTA, FQGTGA. Trimming stripped 6 bases from V and 4 bases from J, with 21 bases between. CDR3 DNA sequence: TGTGCCAGCAGTCCTTTCGACGCGGGACCTTCAGAGACCCAGTACTTC. It yields the protein CASSPFDAGPSETQYF.